Below, 8 T cell receptor beta chains from the same sample are listed, as sequenced in a study of shared clonotypes between healthy human individuals. Here immunoSEQ multiplex PCR was the method, and the copy in TCRdb shows in-frame clones only, minus some. The sample shows 2.5 million or so clones, around nine tenths of them seen only once. Sample: naive CD4+ T cells sorted from blood. Indicated subset: CD45RA+ positively selected. The receptors were sampled from a man aged 18-30 years in good health.

The CDR3 DNA is TGTGCCAGCAATTGGGGCCGCGGTAATTCACCCCTCCACTTT. The encoded protein is CASNWGRGNSPLHF. The chain has TRBV27 and TRBJ1-6; maybe TRBD1 (5 bases). The V gene's germline CDR1 is MNHEY and CDR2 SMNVEV (reference sequence). The CDR3 is made up of 14 amino acids. V lost 7 bases and J lost 6, with 13 bases in between.

The chain recombines TRBV19 with TRBJ2-7, with 9 bases aligning to TRBD2. Germline values: CDR1 LNHDA, CDR2 SQIVND (reference sequence). V gave up 10 bases and J gave up 4 bases; unmatched junction bases: 11. The CDR3 length is 14 residues. The CDR3 protein is CATRQVAGAYEQYF. The DNA for the CDR3 is TGTGCCACCCGTCAAGTAGCGGGGGCGTACGAGCAGTACTTC.

The chain combines TRBV5-6 with TRBJ1-6, with D perhaps TRBD1 (6 bases). The length of the CDR3 is 16 residues. The germline V and J ends were trimmed by 3 bases and 9 bases, with 19 bases remaining between them. Germline V gives CDR1 SGHDT, CDR2 YYEEEE. The chain's CDR3 is CASSWGPSGDSSPLHF. CDR3 bases: TGTGCCAGCAGCTGGGGGCCAAGCGGGGACTCTTCACCCCTCCACTTT.

The chain carries TRBV25-1 and TRBJ2-1; weak D call: TRBD2 (6 bases). Germline CDR1 reads MGHDK; CDR2 reads SYGVNS. The germline V and J ends were trimmed by 7 bases and 4 bases, with 14 bases remaining between them. CDR3 length: 14 amino acids. The CDR3 region has the DNA TGTGCCAGCACCTCGGCGGGGCGGTACAATGAGCAGTTCTTC. The encoded protein is CASTSAGRYNEQFF.

The chain couples TRBV21-1 to TRBJ2-7; the D call in the table, TRBD1, was not verified against the DNA. TRBV21-1 has pseudogene status. This CDR3 contains 15 residues. CDR3: CASSSGNRDPYEQYF. The CDR3 DNA sequence: TGTGCCAGCAGCAGCGGAAACAGGGACCCCTACGAGCAGTACTTC.

This chain connects TRBV2 to TRBJ2-3; D possibly corresponds to TRBD1 (7 bases). CDR3 length: 15 amino acids. CDR1 SNHLY and CDR2 FYNNEI come from the germline V gene. V shed 3 bases and J shed 4 bases, with 14 bases lying between them. The CDR3 is CASSEEGAKSDTQYF. In DNA form, the CDR3 reads TGTGCCAGCAGTGAGGAGGGGGCCAAGTCAGATACGCAGTATTTT.

The rearrangement uses TRBV5-4 and TRBJ1-4, with a weak D call TRBD1 (5 bases). The V end lost 1 base, the J end lost 8 bases, and 12 bases lay between the germline ends. The length of the CDR3 is 14 residues. Per the germline V gene, CDR1 is SGHNT and CDR2 is YYREEE (reference sequence). This CDR3 is CASSLRNGGEKLFF. CDR3 nucleotide sequence: TGTGCCAGCAGCTTGCGGAACGGGGGGGAAAAACTGTTTTTT.

The chain couples TRBV7-8 to TRBJ1-5, with 7 bases identical to TRBD1. V lost 5 bases, J lost 4 bases, and 8 bases stayed unmatched. This CDR3 is 15 amino acids long. Germline CDR1 reads SGHVS; CDR2 reads FQNEAQ. The CDR3 spells CASSVGTAQNQPQHF. CDR3 DNA sequence: TGTGCCAGCAGCGTTGGGACAGCCCAAAATCAGCCCCAGCATTTT.